The T cell receptor beta chain under discussion was sequenced for a study of blood T cell repertoires in COVID-19. At the level of the study: In each case, the material was cDNA or gDNA derived from T cells, B-cell-depleted T cells, or PBMCs.

The data were produced by immunoSEQ multiplex PCR, yet TCRdb's version contains in-frame clones alone and is incomplete. The sample includes about 210,000 clones, around 83% seen only once; the top ten take roughly 8.7%. Germline V gives CDR1 SGDLS, CDR2 YYNGEE. The V gene lost 1 base and the J gene lost 0 bases, with 7 bases spanning the gap. This CDR3 spans 14 amino acids. The clonotype comes from a man aged 50-59 years with active or convalescent COVID-19. The sequenced sample consisted of peripheral blood. V usage is TRBV9 and J usage is TRBJ1-1; D unclear. In nucleotides, the CDR3 is TGTGCCAGCAGCGTATCCCCAATGAACACTGAAGCTTTCTTT. It specifies CASSVSPMNTEAFF.